The text below deals with one T cell receptor beta chain. Sequencing used immunoSEQ multiplex PCR; TCRdb keeps in-frame clones, though not all of them. In the table there are some 120,000 clones, approximately 89% of which are singletons. The data were taken from a study of control samples from healthy donors and cancer patients. V lost 5 bases and J 3 bases, leaving 15 bases between the germline ends. Germline V gives CDR1 SEHNR, CDR2 FQNEAQ (reference sequence). The CDR3 spans 15 residues. V and J are TRBV7-9 and TRBJ2-3; D may be TRBD2 (6 bases). The sequence derives from a man in his late teens or twenties in good health. Sequencing used blood. The CDR3: CASSLRDLATDTQYF. The CDR3 DNA follows: TGTGCCAGCAGCCTACGGGACTTAGCAACAGATACGCAGTATTTT.